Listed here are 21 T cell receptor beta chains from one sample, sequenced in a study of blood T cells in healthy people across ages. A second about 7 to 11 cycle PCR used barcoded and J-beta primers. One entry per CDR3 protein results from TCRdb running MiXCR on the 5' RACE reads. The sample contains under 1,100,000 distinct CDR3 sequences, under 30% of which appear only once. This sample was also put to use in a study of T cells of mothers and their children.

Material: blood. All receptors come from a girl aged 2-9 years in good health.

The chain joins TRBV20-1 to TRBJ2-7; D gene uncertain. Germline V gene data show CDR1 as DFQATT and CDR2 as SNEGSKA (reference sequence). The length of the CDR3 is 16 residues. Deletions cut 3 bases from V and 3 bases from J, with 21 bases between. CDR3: CSASPNAVKRVYEQYF. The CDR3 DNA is TGCAGTGCTAGTCCGAACGCAGTCAAAAGGGTCTACGAGCAGTACTTC.

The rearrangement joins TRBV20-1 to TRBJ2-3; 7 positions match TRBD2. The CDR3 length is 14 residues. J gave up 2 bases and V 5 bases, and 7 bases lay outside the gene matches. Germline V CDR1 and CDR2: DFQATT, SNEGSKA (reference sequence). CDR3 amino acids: CSAPASGLTDTQYF. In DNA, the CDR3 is TGCAGTGCTCCCGCTAGCGGACTCACAGATACGCAGTATTTT.

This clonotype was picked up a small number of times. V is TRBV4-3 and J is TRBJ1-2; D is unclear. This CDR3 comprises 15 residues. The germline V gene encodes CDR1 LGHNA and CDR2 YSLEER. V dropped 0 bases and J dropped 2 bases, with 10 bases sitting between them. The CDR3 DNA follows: TGCGCCAGCAGCCAAGATCCTGAAGTCAACTATGGCTACACCTTC. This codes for CASSQDPEVNYGYTF.

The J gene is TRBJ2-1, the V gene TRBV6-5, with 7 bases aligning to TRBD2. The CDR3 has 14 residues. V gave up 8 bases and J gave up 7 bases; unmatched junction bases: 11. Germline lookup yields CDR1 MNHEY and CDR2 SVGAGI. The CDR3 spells CASWRAGVRNEQFF. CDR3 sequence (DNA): TGTGCCAGCTGGAGGGCGGGAGTCCGGAATGAGCAGTTCTTC.

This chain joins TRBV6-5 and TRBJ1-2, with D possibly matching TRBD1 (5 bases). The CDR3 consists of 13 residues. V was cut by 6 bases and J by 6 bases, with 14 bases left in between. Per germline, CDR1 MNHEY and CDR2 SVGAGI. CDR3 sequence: CASSRNEGNGYTF. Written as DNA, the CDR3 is TGTGCCAGCAGCCGGAATGAGGGGAATGGCTACACCTTC.

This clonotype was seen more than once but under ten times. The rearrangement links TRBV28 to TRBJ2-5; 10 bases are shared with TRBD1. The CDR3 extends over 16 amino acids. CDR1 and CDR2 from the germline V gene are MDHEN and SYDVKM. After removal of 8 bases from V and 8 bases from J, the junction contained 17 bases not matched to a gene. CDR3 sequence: CASLLRADRGTATQYF. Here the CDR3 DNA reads TGTGCCAGCCTCCTCCGGGCGGACAGGGGGACGGCAACCCAGTACTTC.

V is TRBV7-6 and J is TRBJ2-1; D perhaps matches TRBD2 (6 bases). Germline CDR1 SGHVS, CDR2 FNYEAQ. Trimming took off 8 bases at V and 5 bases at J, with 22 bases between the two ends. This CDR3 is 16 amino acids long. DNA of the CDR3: TGTGCCAGCGGTTTGTGGGGCGGGACCATCAACAATGAGCAGTTCTTC. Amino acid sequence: CASGLWGGTINNEQFF.

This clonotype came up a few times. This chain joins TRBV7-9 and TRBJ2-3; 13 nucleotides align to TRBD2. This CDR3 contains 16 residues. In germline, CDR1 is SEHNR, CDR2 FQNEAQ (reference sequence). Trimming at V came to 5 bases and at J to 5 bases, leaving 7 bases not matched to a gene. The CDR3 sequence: CASSRGLAGVGDTQYF. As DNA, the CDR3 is TGTGCCAGCAGCCGAGGACTAGCGGGGGTGGGAGATACGCAGTATTTT.

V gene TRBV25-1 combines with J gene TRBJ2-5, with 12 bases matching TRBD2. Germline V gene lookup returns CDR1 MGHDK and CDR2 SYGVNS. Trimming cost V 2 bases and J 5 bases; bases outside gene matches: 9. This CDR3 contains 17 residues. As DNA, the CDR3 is TGTGCCAGCAGTGAAAAAACTAGCGGGAGGCCGGTGGAGACCCAGTACTTC. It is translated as CASSEKTSGRPVETQYF.

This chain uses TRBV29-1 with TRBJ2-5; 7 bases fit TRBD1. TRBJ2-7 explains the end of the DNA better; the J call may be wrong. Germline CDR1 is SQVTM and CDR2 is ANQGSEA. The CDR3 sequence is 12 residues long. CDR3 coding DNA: TGCAGCGTTGAATATCCAGGGGGCGAGCAGTACTTC. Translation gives CSVEYPGGEQYF.

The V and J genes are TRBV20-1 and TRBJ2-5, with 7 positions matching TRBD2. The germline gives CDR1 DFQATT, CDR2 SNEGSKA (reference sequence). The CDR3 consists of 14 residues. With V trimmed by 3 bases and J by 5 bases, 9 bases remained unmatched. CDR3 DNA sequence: TGCAGTGCTAGTCCAGCGGGGCGAGCGGAGACCCAGTACTTC. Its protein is CSASPAGRAETQYF.

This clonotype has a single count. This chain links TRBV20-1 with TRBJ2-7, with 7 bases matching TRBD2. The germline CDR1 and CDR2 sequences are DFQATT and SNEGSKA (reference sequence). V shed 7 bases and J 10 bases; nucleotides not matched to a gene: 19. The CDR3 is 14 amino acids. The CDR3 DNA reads TGCAGTGTTGGAGGACTAGTCCGAATGGTGCCCCAGTACTTC. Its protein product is CSVGGLVRMVPQYF.

The CDR3 reads CASSPHPSYNEQFF. DNA for the CDR3: TGTGCCAGCAGTCCCCACCCCTCCTACAATGAGCAGTTCTTC. This sequence joins TRBV7-3 and TRBJ2-1; D uncertain. The CDR3 is 14 amino acids. In germline, CDR1 is SGHTA, CDR2 FQGTGA. V gave up 6 bases and J gave up 0 bases, with 9 bases separating them.

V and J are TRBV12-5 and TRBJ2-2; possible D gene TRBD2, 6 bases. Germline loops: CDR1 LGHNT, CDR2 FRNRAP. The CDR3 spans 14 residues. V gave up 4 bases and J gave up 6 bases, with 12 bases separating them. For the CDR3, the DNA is TGTGCTAGTGGTTCGGGGGTCGGTGCCGGGGAGCTGTTTTTT. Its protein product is CASGSGVGAGELFF.

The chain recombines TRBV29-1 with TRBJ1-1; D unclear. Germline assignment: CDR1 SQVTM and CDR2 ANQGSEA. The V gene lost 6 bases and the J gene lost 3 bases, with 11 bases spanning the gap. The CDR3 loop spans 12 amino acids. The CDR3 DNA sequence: TGCAGCGTCCTTGAAAAGTACACTGAAGCTTTCTTT. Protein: CSVLEKYTEAFF.

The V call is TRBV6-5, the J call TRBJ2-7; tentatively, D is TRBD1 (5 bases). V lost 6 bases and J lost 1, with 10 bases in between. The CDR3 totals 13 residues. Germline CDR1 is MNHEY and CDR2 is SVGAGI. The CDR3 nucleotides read TGTGCCAGCAGCCGGACACTTTCCTACGAGCAGTACTTC. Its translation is CASSRTLSYEQYF.

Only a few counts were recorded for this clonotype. CDR3: CASSPKAGGADTQYF. The CDR3 bases are TGTGCCAGCAGCCCGAAAGCGGGGGGCGCAGATACGCAGTATTTT. This chain links TRBV7-2 with TRBJ2-3; 9 positions agree with TRBD2. The V segment lost 5 bases and the J segment 4 bases; nucleotides outside the gene matches: 7. The V gene's germline CDR1 is SGHTA and CDR2 FQGNSA. This CDR3 has 15 amino acids.

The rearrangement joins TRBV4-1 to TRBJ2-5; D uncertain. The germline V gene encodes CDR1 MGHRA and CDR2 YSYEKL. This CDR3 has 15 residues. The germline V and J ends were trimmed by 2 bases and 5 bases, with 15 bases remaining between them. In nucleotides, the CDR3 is TGCGCCAGCAGCCAACTGGCCAGGATAGGGGAGACCCAGTACTTC. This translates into CASSQLARIGETQYF.

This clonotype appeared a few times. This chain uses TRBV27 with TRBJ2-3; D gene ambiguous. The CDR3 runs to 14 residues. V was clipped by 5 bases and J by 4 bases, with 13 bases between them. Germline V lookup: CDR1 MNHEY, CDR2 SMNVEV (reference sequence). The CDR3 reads CASSPRRLADTQYF. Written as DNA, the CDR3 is TGTGCCAGCAGTCCCCGCCGGTTAGCAGATACGCAGTATTTT.

CDR3 sequence: CASSQDGPRWDIQYF. CDR3 DNA: TGTGCCAGCAGTCAGGACGGGCCAAGGTGGGACATTCAGTACTTC. The rearrangement uses TRBV28 and TRBJ2-4; D uncertain. CDR3 length: 15 residues. Between the trimmed V and J ends, which lost 5 bases and 8 bases, there was a span of 19 bases. Germline V CDR1 and CDR2: MDHEN, SYDVKM. The whole variable domain, filled in from reference TRBV28 and TRBJ2-4, reads DVKVTQSSRYLVKRTGEKVFLECVQDMDHENMFWYRQDPGLGLRLIYFSYDVKMKEKGDIPEGYSVSREKKERFSLILESASTNQTSMYLCASSQDGPRWDIQYFGAGTRLSVL.

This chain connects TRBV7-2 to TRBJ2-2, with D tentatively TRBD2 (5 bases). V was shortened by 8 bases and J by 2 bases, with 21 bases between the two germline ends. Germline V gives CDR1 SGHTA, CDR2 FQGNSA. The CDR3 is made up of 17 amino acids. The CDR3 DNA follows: TGTGCCAGCGGGAGCCCCCCGGACTCTCCTAACACCGGGGAGCTGTTTTTT. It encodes CASGSPPDSPNTGELFF. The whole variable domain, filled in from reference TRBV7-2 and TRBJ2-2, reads GAGVSQSPSNKVTEKGKDVELRCDPISGHTALYWYRQSLGQGLEFLIYFQGNSAPDKSGLPSDRFSAERTGGSVSTLTIQRTQQEDSAVYLCASGSPPDSPNTGELFFGEGSRLTVL.